This TCR beta chain was identified in a study of vaccination effects on CD4 cells after COVID-19. Study-wide points: Convalescent patients were scarce in the study, and it lacked early post-infection timepoints.

Antigen-specific CD4+ T cells were expanded with viral peptide pools in the ViraFEST assay before sequencing. Isolation of CD4+ T cells took place after less than twelve days of culture. None of these healthy vaccinees had been infected with SARS-CoV-2 before vaccination. For each well, some 1.9 million PBMC were cultured with about 10 IU/ml IL-2 and around 9.1 ug/ml peptides. Libraries were prepared by immunoSEQ multiplex PCR; TCRdb keeps only in-frame clonotypes and omits some of them. Among tens of thousands of clones listed, 65% to 80% were seen once. The CDR3 is 13 amino acids. Germline CDR1 is LGHDT and CDR2 is YNNKEL (reference sequence). With 2 bases removed from V and 10 bases from J, the gap between germline ends came to 11 bases. This clone appeared once. Its antigen is undetermined.

The chain has TRBV3-1 (or the pseudogene TRBV3-2) and TRBJ1-4; D is ambiguous. The input for sequencing was CD4+ T cells from PBMCs cultured with HCoV-NL63 spike peptides, taken before COVID-19 vaccination. This TCR was sampled from a human donor who received a COVID-19 vaccine. For the CDR3, the DNA is TGTGCCAGCAGCCAAAACAATAGGGTAAAACTGTTTTTT. The encoded protein is CASSQNNRVKLFF.